Shown below are 8 T cell receptor beta chains from a single sample sequenced in a study of T cells in Graves' hyperthyroidism and ophthalmopathy. TCR beta CDR3 regions were amplified from RNA. An initial round of RT-PCR targeting the TCR CDR3 relied on the HTBI primer set. Via MiXCR, TCRdb re-called the multiplex PCR reads, giving one row per CDR3 protein. The data hold 490,000 or so distinct CDR3 sequences, with under 25% observed a single time. The sample consisted of blood. These receptors originate from a woman aged 70-85 years with Graves' ophthalmopathy.

The chain employs TRBV12-5 and TRBJ2-1, with D unclear. CDR1 is LGHNT and CDR2 is FRNRAP in the germline V gene. The CDR3 extends over 12 amino acids. V was pared by 7 bases and J by 6 bases, with 10 bases between. In nucleotides, the CDR3 is TGTGCTAGTGCCCCCCGGGCCAATGAGCAGTTCTTC. This encodes CASAPRANEQFF.

The rearrangement uses TRBV5-5 and TRBJ1-3; 7 positions match TRBD1. The V and J ends lost 4 bases and 3 bases, in that order; junction bases with no gene match: 4. Germline V gives CDR1 SGHKS, CDR2 YYEKEE (reference sequence). The CDR3 covers 14 residues. The CDR3 region is CASSQDRFGNTIYF. The CDR3, as DNA: TGTGCCAGCAGCCAGGACAGGTTTGGAAACACCATATATTTT.

Comments on this clonotype: An end of the junction differs from the germline gene, which may be a read error. The chain recombines TRBV7-2 with TRBJ2-7; 7 bases align to TRBD2. The length of the CDR3 is 15 residues. CDR1 is SGHTA, CDR2 FQGNSA, per germline. DNA of the CDR3: TGTGCCAGCAGCTTAGAGGGCGGGAGCTCCTACGAGCAGCACTTC. This sequence encodes CASSLEGGSSYEQHF.

The table lists this clonotype with many counts. The chain has TRBV7-2 and TRBJ2-1; perhaps D is TRBD1 or TRBD2 (5 bases each). CDR3 length: 14 amino acids. CDR1 is SGHTA, CDR2 FQGNSA, per germline. The ends were cut back, 1 base at V and 9 bases at J, with 13 bases in the middle. The CDR3 DNA follows: TGTGCCAGCAGCTTAGACCAGGGACGCCTTGAGCAGTTCTTC. Encoded protein: CASSLDQGRLEQFF.

In its sample, this clonotype was seen a few times. The V and J genes are TRBV10-3 and TRBJ2-7; D call uncertain. The CDR3 runs to 13 residues. In germline, CDR1 is ENHRY, CDR2 SYGVKD. Trimming pared 4 bases from V and 3 bases from J, leaving 10 bases between. CDR3 loop: CAISGVSNYEQYF. The CDR3 DNA reads as TGTGCCATCAGTGGAGTCAGTAACTACGAGCAGTACTTC.

On this clonotype itself: This may come from a read error, since a much larger clone is one base off. The rearrangement joins TRBV28 to TRBJ2-2, with 12 bases matching TRBD2. The CDR3 extends over 16 amino acids. J lost 10 bases, V lost 0 bases, and 6 bases had no gene match. Germline CDR1 is MDHEN and CDR2 is SYDVKM. CDR3 in DNA: TGTGCCAGCAGTTTATGGACTAGCGGGAGATCCGTGGAGCTGTTTTTT. Its translation is CASSLWTSGRSVELFF.

The rearrangement uses TRBV30 and TRBJ2-1, with D perhaps TRBD1 (6 bases). The V end lost 5 bases, the J end lost 11 bases, and 19 bases lay between the germline ends. The CDR3 has 13 amino acids. The V gene's germline CDR1 is GTSNPN and CDR2 SVGIG (reference sequence). The CDR3 DNA reads as TGTGCCTGGGCTCTGGGGGCCGGGACGAAGCAGTTCTTC. The encoded protein is CAWALGAGTKQFF.

A remark on this clonotype: Possible read error: a much larger clone is one base away. The rearrangement uses TRBV5-6 and TRBJ1-6; 8 positions agree with TRBD1. Trimming took 0 bases from V and 7 from J; bases not matched to a gene: 6. The CDR3 sequence is 16 residues long. Germline V CDR1 and CDR2: SGHDT, YYEEEE. CDR3: CASSLVQGATNSPLHF. CDR3 DNA: TGTGCCAGCAGCTTGGTGCAGGGGGCGACGAATTCACCCCTCCACTTT. The variable domain in full, completed from reference TRBV5-6 and TRBJ1-6, reads DAGVTQSPTHLIKTRGQQVTLRCSPKSGHDTVSWYQQALGQGPQFIFQYYEEEERQRGNFPDRFSGHQFPNYSSELNVNALLLGDSALYLCASSLVQGATNSPLHFGNGTRLTVT.